This T cell receptor (beta chain) came from a study of cytomegalovirus exposure and HLA in healthy donors (dated by TCRdb to the late 2010s). Study-level background: In an earlier analysis of fewer than 750 of the donors, 250 to 350 Gb of sequence data and about 110 million unique TCR beta sequences from 150 million to 200 million T cells were reported. About 280 gigabases of sequencing data and approximately 92 million unique TCR sequences made up an early release that covered 500 to 700 HLA-typed donors. Of the approximately 370 genotyped donors, 70% to 90% were placed in the genetic ancestry cluster associated with self-reported Caucasian donors. The study aimed to test whether cataloging public T cell receptors could reveal signatures of past pathogen exposure. The study used immunosequencing to profile the T cell repertoires of 666 subjects and linked those repertoires to cytomegalovirus serostatus. A separate validation cohort of 100 to 150 different subjects was used in addition to the 666-subject first cohort. High-throughput TCR immunosequencing, statistical association of individual TCRs with disease status, and machine learning were combined to predict cytomegalovirus infection status. In a later analysis, previously published TCR beta repertoires from 666 donors were re-analyzed and high-resolution HLA genotyping was added so that TCR occurrence patterns could be studied. Rather than drawing on any new phenotypic data, the later analysis identified candidate immune exposures from TCR beta sequences and the way those sequences occurred across donors. In an earlier analysis of over 550 of the donors, high-throughput TCR beta sequencing was used to judge whether each TCR beta V gene segment behaved as functional or pseudogenic. Donor age, sex, ethnicity and CMV serostatus were collected together with the repertoire data. In a later genetic analysis, genome-wide SNP genotypes for about 55% of the roughly 700 donors were used, and that subset was treated as a discovery cohort. All discovery cohort repertoires had been generated on a single sequencing platform. Class I and class II HLA loci were covered by the typing at four-digit resolution. Typing coverage differed by locus: A, B, C, DRB1 and DQB1 were typed in about 620-630 donors, DQA1 in roughly 500, DPA1 in 600 to 610, and DPB1 in 450 to 490. Four or five DR-DQ haplotypes were handled as single units for association and clustering, since linkage in the cohort was strong. Among 398 genotyped donors of the cohort, an average of approximately 240,000 unique TCR beta nucleotide sequences were sequenced per donor, roughly 20% of them non-productive.

Taken from the germline V gene (reference sequence), the CDR1 and CDR2 loops are MNHNY and SVGAGI. Inclusive of the bounding cysteine and phenylalanine, the CDR3 is 15 residues long. Just the 45-base CDR3 DNA is kept, in frame starting at base 1. V gives up 4 bases and J gives up 0 bases, and the segment between their germline ends measures 11 bases. Overall study results and their limits: Correlated functional status among segregating V segments might reflect linkage disequilibrium, but an unknown experimental factor could not be ruled out. When HLA alleles, especially DR and DQ, strongly co-occurred, TCR associations were difficult to assign to individual alleles. Across donors, most TCR sequences were observed very rarely, whereas some public TCRs were present in many individuals. A further reported finding was that TCR beta sequences accurately predicted the HLA-A and HLA-B alleles for most subjects in the first cohort. According to a later analysis, TCR association rates differed among HLA loci, with DRB1 alleles showing the most associated TCRs and HLA-C alleles showing the fewest. Compared with the roughly 700-donor mean, donors in an Asian-associated ancestry cluster had fewer N-insertions in productive TCRs, according to a later genetic analysis. According to the authors, the approach could potentially be generalized to other disease states and immunological phenotypes. Because counts were too low, under 20 rarely observed V segments, including chromosome 9 orphons, were left out of the earlier analysis of 500 to 750 of the donors. CMV serostatus was the only immune exposure information available for the cohort. Compared with equally common non-associated chains, HLA-associated TCR beta chains in a later analysis were more clonally expanded and had lower generation probabilities. A cluster of highly shared sequence variants was judged likely to be a technical artifact of the sequencing pipeline. Broadly in line with IMGT annotations, most TCR beta V segments showed up in productive rearrangements about 90% or about 30% of the time in an earlier analysis of 587 of the donors. Because some donors lacked HLA typing at each locus, the association tests relied only on the typed subset. The classifier was reported to diagnose cytomegalovirus status with high specificity and sensitivity in both the original and validation cohorts. Several of the top co-occurrence clusters appeared to be linked to parvovirus B19, influenza, CMV and Epstein-Barr virus, according to a later analysis. Specific HLA alleles were associated with 15,000 to 20,000 TCR beta sequences at a false discovery rate of 0.05 in a later analysis. The 87-base-pair reads could not distinguish some IMGT-functional V segments, including TRBV6-2 and TRBV6-3, so those segments were excluded. In vitro tests confirmed that a few of the cytomegalovirus-associated TCR beta chains recognize cytomegalovirus antigens. This cohort had only TCR beta chains sequenced, and the lack of alpha or paired-chain data limited which features could be detected. The study gave a list of 150 to 200 TCR beta chains associated with cytomegalovirus. The presence/absence analyses assumed that sequencing depth was roughly uniform across donors, and that assumption may not be true. In a later genetic analysis, a missense DCLRE1C variant was associated with V-gene and J-gene trimming of TCR beta chains, and the association was replicated in an independent cohort. According to a later analysis, most CMV-associated TCR beta chains appeared to be HLA-restricted, and the HLA associations seemed to be driven largely by CMV exposure.

A single count supports this clone. Its antigen remains undetermined. Base quality data are lacking; no much larger clone is found one base away. Receptor amplification or capture employed the immunoSEQ multiplex PCR assay. For the multiplex PCR, a mixture combining 60 forward primers for TCR Vbeta segments and 13 reverse primers for TCR Jbeta segments was used. A multiplex PCR assay on genomic DNA amplified the CDR3 region of rearranged TCR beta genes. On the Illumina HiSeq System, the amplified TCR beta libraries were sequenced as 87-base-pair reads. As for the original processing: Across the 600 to 700 repertoires, a later analysis counted 75 million to 90 million unique TCR beta chains, 9.5 million to 12 million of which were shared by at least two donors. Raw reads were error-corrected and collapsed into unique sequences by a nearest-neighbor algorithm in which closely related sequences were merged to remove PCR and sequencing errors. CDR3 sequences were aligned to IMGT reference sequences to assign V, D and J gene segments. For a sequence to be retained, at least a six-nucleotide match to both a V gene segment and a J gene segment was required. A rearrangement was called productive if the CDR3 had no stop codons and remained in frame with V and J, and every other rearrangement was called non-productive. CDR3 was defined by IMGT convention, running from the second conserved V-encoded cysteine to the conserved J-encoded phenylalanine. Sequences without an unambiguous match to a single V gene segment were excluded from the earlier analysis of about 600 of the donors. In an earlier analysis of a few hundred of the donors, V segments were called functional above 56.7% productive rearrangements and were called segregating when the between-donor standard deviation exceeded 5%. A statistical classification framework was built for diagnosing cytomegalovirus status from the catalog of TCR beta chain sequences. In a later analysis, TCR nucleotide sequences were compared against IMGT/GENE-DB human TR gene sequences so that V and J genes could be assigned. In a later analysis, CDR3 sequences and most-parsimonious VDJ recombination scenarios were assigned using the TCRdist pipeline. In a later analysis, every TCR beta chain was defined by the combination of its CDR3 amino acid sequence and its V-gene family, and reads without a unique V-gene family were dropped. In a later analysis, several hundred highly shared, low-generation-probability nucleotide sequences were removed to address suspected cross-contamination and a sequencing artifact. For each public chain, a later analysis derived a clonal expansion index from normalized ranks of inferred template counts within each repertoire. Generation probabilities in a later analysis came from a VDJ recombination model fitted to out-of-frame rearrangements, and those results were checked against IGoR. A later analysis scored TCR-TCR, TCR-HLA and TCR-CMV co-occurrence with hypergeometric tests, applying a repertoire-size bias correction to TCR pairs. In a later analysis, false discovery rates were estimated by permuting HLA or CMV assignments 20 times. In a later analysis, co-occurring TCRs were grouped with DBSCAN, and TCRdist sequence similarity was added when clustering was performed within HLA-allele-positive subsets. Repertoires with fewer than 30,000 or more than 120,000 public chains were left out of co-occurrence clustering, as were five repertoires with anomalous nucleotide sharing. In its TCRdb copy, this immuneACCESS table keeps in-frame sequences only and misses some clones. Where compared with another copy, unresolved V genes explain less than half of these, and the others have no known cause. V, J and clone size were drawn from that table, and D and trimming were deduced from the DNA. Recorded for this sample are about 140,000 clones; 65% to 85% of them occurred a single time. Roughly 0.87% of the sample comes from the top ten.

The cohort consisted of some 730 healthy bone marrow donors. At the time of sampling, every cohort member was nominally healthy, though immune exposures that went unrecorded were likely present. The donor tested CMV seronegative, placing the donor among the 352 seronegative members of the cohort. Each donor provided a peripheral blood sample, and peripheral blood mononuclear cells were used for TCR beta sequencing. Genomic DNA was extracted from the blood cell samples with the Qiagen DNeasy Blood Extraction Kit. The chain was built from TRBV6-6 and TRBJ2-3; a tentative D match to TRBD1 spans 6 bases. The sequencing input was PBMCs. The TCR originated in a man between 18 and 35 years old in good health and CMV-seronegative. Here is the DNA: TGTGCCAGCAGTTTTAACGACAGGAGCACAGATACGCAGTATTTT. This gives the protein CASSFNDRSTDTQYF.